This T cell receptor (beta chain) was sequenced during a study of human T cells and chemical hapten exposure. Study background: DPC at 0.01% went onto the upper back in patch tests, read at 6 days. The study, taken as a whole, reports: Counts of expanded TCRs (at PT1) showed a positive correlation with patch test score.

CDR3 length: 15 residues. CDR1 SEHNR and CDR2 FQNEAQ come from the germline V gene (reference sequence). V lost 3 bases, J lost 4 bases, and 3 bases stayed unmatched. Each CDR3 protein gets one entry after TCRdb re-called the RACE reads with MiXCR. Among 35,000 to 45,000 distinct CDR3 sequences listed, 12% were seen once. Described time point: pre-sensitization, week 0. The sample's treatment: therapeutic diphenylcyclopropenone sensitization with weekly scalp DPC. Unfractionated whole blood yielded total RNA. A remark on this clonotype: What it recognizes is unknown.

The clonotype comes from a woman in her forties with alopecia areata. Some clones in this sample may be carry-over from other donors' samples. Specimen: whole blood, collected in connection with sensitization to the hapten diphenylcyclopropenone (DPC). The genes are TRBV7-9 and TRBJ2-2; 9 bases are shared with TRBD1. The CDR3 is CASSFQTGGTGELFF. For the CDR3, the DNA is TGTGCCAGCAGCTTCCAGACAGGGGGCACCGGGGAGCTGTTTTTT.